These 24 T cell receptor beta chains were sequenced from one sample in a study of T cell repertoires in cytomegalovirus infection. These receptors' antigens are unknown. One entry per CDR3 protein, called by TCRdb with MiXCR from the reads. The data contain about 180,000 distinct CDR3 sequences, about 22% of them singletons. Sequenced material: CD8+ T cells from cultured PBMCs, taken from culture after CMV antigen stimulation. Every receptor here comes from a human donor in good health (CMV status not recorded). Some clones in this sample may be carry-over from other donors' samples.

This clonotype was detected a few times. The CDR3 protein is CASSPEDFLREQYF. The CDR3 coding sequence is TGCGCCAGCAGCCCAGAGGATTTTCTTCGGGAGCAGTACTTC. The V and J genes are TRBV4-1 and TRBJ2-7; D gene uncertain. Trimming pared 4 bases from V and 7 bases from J, leaving 17 bases between. This CDR3 has 14 amino acids. Germline-derived CDR1 and CDR2 are MGHRA and YSYEKL.

The chain carries TRBV7-6 and TRBJ2-5; D ambiguous. CDR3 length: 15 amino acids. Germline loops: CDR1 SGHVS, CDR2 FNYEAQ. V was trimmed by 1 base and J by 0 bases, leaving 9 bases between them. The CDR3 DNA reads as TGTGCCAGCAGCTTAGGGCGACGGTACCAAGAGACCCAGTACTTC. It specifies CASSLGRRYQETQYF.

The chain has TRBV9 and TRBJ2-5; 7 bases map to TRBD1. The CDR3 is made up of 16 amino acids. Trimming cost V 5 bases and J 5 bases; bases outside gene matches: 15. Per the germline V gene, CDR1 is SGDLS and CDR2 is YYNGEE. The CDR3 spells CASSEQDRVRGETQYF. For the CDR3, the DNA is TGTGCCAGCAGTGAACAAGACAGGGTGAGAGGCGAGACCCAGTACTTC.

This clonotype was detected a few times. This chain links TRBV11-2 with TRBJ2-1; D is possibly TRBD1 (8 bases). Trimming removed 5 bases from V and 3 bases from J, with 23 bases in between. The CDR3 totals 18 residues. The germline CDR1 and CDR2 sequences are SGHAT and FQNNGV. The CDR3 DNA follows: TGTGCCAGCAGCCCAGAGGGGGGGGGAGGACAGGGCTACAATGAGCAGTTCTTC. Protein product: CASSPEGGGGQGYNEQFF.

This rearrangement joins TRBV15 to TRBJ1-5; D is unresolved. This CDR3 region has 14 residues. V lost 2 bases, J lost 3 bases, and 8 bases lay in between. In germline, CDR1 is LNHNV, CDR2 YYDKDF (reference sequence). As DNA, the CDR3 is TGTGCCACCAGCAGATTCTCAAACAATCAGCCCCAGCATTTT. Translated: CATSRFSNNQPQHF.

The chain employs TRBV6-2 or TRBV6-3 and TRBJ1-2; D possibly corresponds to TRBD1 (5 bases). Germline assignment: CDR1 MNHEY and CDR2 SVGEGT. This CDR3 is built from 15 residues. V lost 2 bases, J lost 0 bases, and 10 bases lay in between. This chain's CDR3 is CASSYLDSANYGYTF. CDR3 sequence (DNA): TGTGCCAGCAGTTACCTCGACAGTGCTAACTATGGCTACACCTTC.

CDR3 loop: CASSLLEVRQNTEAFF. For the CDR3, the DNA is TGTGCCAGCAGCTTACTTGAGGTGAGACAGAACACTGAAGCTTTCTTT. The chain couples TRBV7-6 to TRBJ1-1; D call uncertain. Germline V gives CDR1 SGHVS, CDR2 FNYEAQ. The CDR3 is 16 amino acids. Trimming pared 2 bases from V and 1 base from J, leaving 14 bases between.

This clonotype has more than one count but fewer than ten. CDR3 in amino acids: CASSPIGGKLETQYF. As DNA, the CDR3 is TGTGCCAGCAGCCCTATCGGGGGCAAGCTAGAGACCCAGTACTTC. V and J are TRBV7-8 and TRBJ2-5, with D perhaps matching TRBD1 or TRBD2 (6 bases each). Germline loops: CDR1 SGHVS, CDR2 FQNEAQ. The CDR3 has 15 amino acids. Trimming shortened V by 5 bases and J by 4 bases, and 17 bases separated the two germline ends.

This chain joins TRBV4-1 and TRBJ2-7; 9 bases are shared with TRBD1. The CDR3 consists of 14 residues. Trimming took 2 bases from V and 5 from J; bases not matched to a gene: 4. Germline-derived CDR1 and CDR2 are MGHRA and YSYEKL. CDR3 in amino acids: CASSQPGQGNEQYF. The DNA of the CDR3 is TGCGCCAGCAGCCAACCGGGACAGGGAAACGAGCAGTACTTC.

The chain employs TRBV20-1 and TRBJ2-1, with 11 bases fitting TRBD2. The length of the CDR3 is 16 residues. Germline V gene data show CDR1 as DFQATT and CDR2 as SNEGSKA (reference sequence). J lost 0 bases, V lost 6 bases, and 7 bases had no gene match. CDR3 amino acids: CSAEGLAESSYNEQFF. CDR3 nucleotides: TGCAGTGCGGAGGGACTAGCGGAAAGCTCCTACAATGAGCAGTTCTTC.

This clonotype was counted only a few times. The V gene is TRBV11-2, the J gene TRBJ2-1; perhaps D is TRBD1 or TRBD2 (5 bases each). Trimming took 11 bases from V and 10 from J, leaving 18 bases between them. The CDR3 is made up of 12 amino acids. Germline CDR1 is SGHAT and CDR2 is FQNNGV. CDR3 residues: CASQGGTLEQFF. The CDR3 bases are TGTGCCTCGCAGGGTGGGACCTTAGAGCAGTTCTTC.

This clonotype has ten or more counts. A read error may be the cause here, since a much bigger clone is one base away. The V call is TRBV5-5, the J call TRBJ1-1; D possibly corresponds to TRBD1 (6 bases). This CDR3 is built from 13 residues. Germline V gene lookup returns CDR1 SGHKS and CDR2 YYEKEE (reference sequence). Trimming shortened V by 3 bases and J by 1 base, and 7 bases separated the two germline ends. The CDR3 DNA reads as TGTGCCAGCAGCTGGGGACAGAACACTGAAGCTTTCTTT. Encoded protein: CASSWGQNTEAFF.

The J gene is TRBJ1-5, the V gene TRBV19; 8 bases fit TRBD1. The V gene's germline CDR1 is LNHDA and CDR2 SQIVND (reference sequence). This CDR3 is built from 17 residues. After removal of 4 bases from V and 1 base from J, the junction contained 9 bases not matched to a gene. This chain's CDR3 is CASSTLDRDISNQPQHF. The CDR3 coding sequence is TGTGCCAGTAGTACCCTGGACAGGGATATAAGCAATCAGCCCCAGCATTTT.

This clonotype appeared a few times. V usage is TRBV7-9 and J usage is TRBJ1-5, with 9 bases lining up with TRBD1. The CDR3 has 18 residues. Germline V gene data show CDR1 as SEHNR and CDR2 as FQNEAQ (reference sequence). V was pared by 0 bases and J by 5 bases, with 11 bases of the junction left unmatched. CDR3 region: CASSLAGTGRFSDQPQHF. For the CDR3, the DNA is TGTGCCAGCAGCTTAGCCGGGACAGGGAGATTTTCAGATCAGCCCCAGCATTTT.

This clonotype was observed at least ten times. The rearrangement links TRBV19 to TRBJ2-1, with 7 bases fitting TRBD2. The V gene end was trimmed by 2 bases and the J gene end by 2 bases; junction bases not matched to a gene: 15. The germline V gene has CDR1 LNHDA and CDR2 SQIVND (reference sequence). The length of the CDR3 is 19 residues. For the CDR3, the DNA is TGTGCCAGTAGTATAATGGCCATGTGGGGGGGGTCACCCTACAATGAGCAGTTCTTC. Its translation is CASSIMAMWGGSPYNEQFF.

V and J are TRBV27 and TRBJ1-2, with D possibly being TRBD1 (6 bases). The CDR3 has 12 residues. Germline loops: CDR1 MNHEY, CDR2 SMNVEV (reference sequence). The V and J ends lost 6 bases and 8 bases respectively, with 13 bases between them. CDR3 coding DNA: TGTGCCAGCAGAACCTACAGGGACGGCTACACCTTC. Residues: CASRTYRDGYTF.

This clonotype was found a few times. V and J are TRBV7-6 and TRBJ2-2; 8 bases align to TRBD1. From germline, CDR1 is SGHVS and CDR2 FNYEAQ. This CDR3 region has 16 residues. J gave up 4 bases and V 4 bases, and 8 bases lay outside the gene matches. CDR3 sequence reads: CASSSTGGIPTGELFF. In DNA, the CDR3 is TGTGCCAGCAGCTCTACAGGGGGAATCCCCACCGGGGAGCTGTTTTTT.

In this sample, this clonotype turned up many times. CDR3 DNA: TGTGCCAGCAGCGCAAGAGACAGGAACGAGCAGTACTTC. Protein product: CASSARDRNEQYF. This rearrangement joins TRBV7-9 to TRBJ2-7, with D possibly matching TRBD1 (6 bases). V dropped 5 bases and J dropped 5 bases, with 13 bases sitting between them. Germline assignment: CDR1 SEHNR and CDR2 FQNEAQ (reference sequence). This CDR3 has 13 amino acids. The full variable domain, with the rest looked up from reference TRBV7-9 and TRBJ2-7, is DTGVSQNPRHKITKRGQNVTFRCDPISEHNRLYWYRQTLGQGPEFLTYFQNEAQLEKSRLLSDRFSAERPKGSFSTLEIQRTEQGDSAMYLCASSARDRNEQYFGPGTRLTVT.

This clonotype was observed a few times. The chain recombines TRBV19 with TRBJ2-1; D gene ambiguous. This CDR3 has 13 residues. Trimming removed 8 bases from V and 4 bases from J, with 12 bases in between. Germline lookup yields CDR1 LNHDA and CDR2 SQIVND (reference sequence). CDR3 loop: CASSPLIYNEQFF. The CDR3, as DNA: TGTGCCAGTTCTCCCCTAATTTACAATGAGCAGTTCTTC. The entire variable domain, with the rest obtained from reference TRBV19 and TRBJ2-1, is as follows: DGGITQSPKYLFRKEGQNVTLSCEQNLNHDAMYWYRQDPGQGLRLIYYSQIVNDFQKGDIAEGYSVSREKKESFPLTVTSAQKNPTAFYLCASSPLIYNEQFFGPGTRLTVL.

This chain links TRBV23-1 with TRBJ1-5; TRBD1 matches 9 bases. TRBV23-1 is given ORF status, its function remaining uncertain. Trimming took 0 bases from V and 1 from J; bases not matched to a gene: 25. The CDR3 runs to 24 residues. CDR3 coding DNA: TGCGCCAGCAGTCAATCGTCCTACATTCTGAAGCCCGGGACAGGGTGTATGAGCAATCAGCCCCAGCATTTT. Encoded protein: CASSQSSYILKPGTGCMSNQPQHF.

This clonotype was seen a handful of times. The V gene is TRBV12-3 or TRBV12-4, the J gene TRBJ1-2; D is unresolved. V was shortened by 2 bases and J by 1 base, with 8 bases between the two germline ends. This CDR3 region has 14 residues. Written as DNA, the CDR3 is TGTGCCAGCAGTTTAACGACGGATAACTATGGCTACACCTTC. Its translation: CASSLTTDNYGYTF.

This clonotype appeared a few times. The chain recombines TRBV4-1 with TRBJ1-1; the D is unclear. V lost 1 base, J lost 3 bases, and 12 bases lay in between. Germline V gene data show CDR1 as MGHRA and CDR2 as YSYEKL. CDR3 length: 15 amino acids. CDR3 in DNA: TGCGCCAGCAGCCAAGTCCTCGGCGGTGACACTGAAGCTTTCTTT. Protein: CASSQVLGGDTEAFF.

There are a few counts of this clonotype. This chain links TRBV9 with TRBJ2-7; possibly TRBD1 for D (6 bases). V lost 4 bases and J 0 bases, leaving 11 bases between the germline ends. The CDR3 is made up of 14 amino acids. Germline V lookup: CDR1 SGDLS, CDR2 YYNGEE. This CDR3 is CASSPRQASYEQYF. Here the CDR3 DNA reads TGTGCCAGCAGCCCCCGACAGGCCTCCTACGAGCAGTACTTC. The full variable domain, rest sourced from reference TRBV9 and TRBJ2-7, is DSGVTQTPKHLITATGQRVTLRCSPRSGDLSVYWYQQSLDQGLQFLIQYYNGEERAKGNILERFSAQQFPDLHSELNLSSLELGDSALYFCASSPRQASYEQYFGPGTRLTVT.

This chain uses TRBV19 with TRBJ1-1; 7 bases map to TRBD1. Trimming took 4 bases from V and 4 from J; bases not matched to a gene: 12. Per the germline V gene, CDR1 is LNHDA and CDR2 is SQIVND (reference sequence). The CDR3 totals 16 residues. The CDR3 is CASSRETGSMITEAFF. The CDR3 nucleotides are TGTGCCAGTAGTAGAGAGACAGGGAGCATGATCACTGAAGCTTTCTTT.